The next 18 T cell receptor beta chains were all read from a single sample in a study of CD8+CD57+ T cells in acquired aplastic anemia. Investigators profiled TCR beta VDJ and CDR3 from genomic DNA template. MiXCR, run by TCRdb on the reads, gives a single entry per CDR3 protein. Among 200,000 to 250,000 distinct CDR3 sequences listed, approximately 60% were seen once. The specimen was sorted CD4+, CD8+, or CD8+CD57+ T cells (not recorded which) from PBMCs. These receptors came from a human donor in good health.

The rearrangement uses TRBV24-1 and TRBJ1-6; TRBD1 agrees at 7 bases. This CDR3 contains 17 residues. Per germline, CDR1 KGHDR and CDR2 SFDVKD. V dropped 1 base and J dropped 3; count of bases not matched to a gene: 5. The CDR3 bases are TGTGCCACCAGTGATTTACAGGGGATCAACTATAATTCACCCCTCCACTTT. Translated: CATSDLQGINYNSPLHF.

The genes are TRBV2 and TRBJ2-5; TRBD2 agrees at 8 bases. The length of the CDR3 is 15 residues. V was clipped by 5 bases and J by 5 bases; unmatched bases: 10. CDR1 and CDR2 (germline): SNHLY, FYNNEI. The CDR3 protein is CASSLDGGGGETQYF. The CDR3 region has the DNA TGTGCCAGCAGTTTAGACGGGGGGGGTGGGGAGACCCAGTACTTC.

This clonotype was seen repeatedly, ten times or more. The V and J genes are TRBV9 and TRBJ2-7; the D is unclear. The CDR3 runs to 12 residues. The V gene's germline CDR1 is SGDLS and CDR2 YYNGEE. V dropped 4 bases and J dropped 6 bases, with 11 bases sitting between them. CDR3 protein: CASSSYTSEQYF. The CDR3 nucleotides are TGTGCCAGCAGCAGCTACACGTCCGAGCAGTACTTC.

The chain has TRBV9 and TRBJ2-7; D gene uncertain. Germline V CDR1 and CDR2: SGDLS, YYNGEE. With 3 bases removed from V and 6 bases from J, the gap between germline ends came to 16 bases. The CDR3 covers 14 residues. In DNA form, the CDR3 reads TGTGCCAGCAGCGGCTTGGCGGCCAATGGCGAGCAGTACTTC. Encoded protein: CASSGLAANGEQYF. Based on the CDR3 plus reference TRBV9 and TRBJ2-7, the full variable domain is DSGVTQTPKHLITATGQRVTLRCSPRSGDLSVYWYQQSLDQGLQFLIQYYNGEERAKGNILERFSAQQFPDLHSELNLSSLELGDSALYFCASSGLAANGEQYFGPGTRLTVT.

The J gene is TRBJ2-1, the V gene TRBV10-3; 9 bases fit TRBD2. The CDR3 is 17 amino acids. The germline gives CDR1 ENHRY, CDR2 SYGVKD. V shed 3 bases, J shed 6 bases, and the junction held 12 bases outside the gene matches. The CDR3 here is CAISESSRRTSVNEQFF. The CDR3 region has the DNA TGTGCCATCAGTGAATCTAGCAGGCGGACTAGCGTCAATGAGCAGTTCTTC.

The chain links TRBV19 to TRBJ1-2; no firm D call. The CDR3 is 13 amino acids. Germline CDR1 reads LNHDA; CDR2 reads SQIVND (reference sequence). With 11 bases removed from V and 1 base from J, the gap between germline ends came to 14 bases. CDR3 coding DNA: TGTGCCTGGAACAGTCCGGGTAACTATGGCTACACCTTC. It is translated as CAWNSPGNYGYTF.

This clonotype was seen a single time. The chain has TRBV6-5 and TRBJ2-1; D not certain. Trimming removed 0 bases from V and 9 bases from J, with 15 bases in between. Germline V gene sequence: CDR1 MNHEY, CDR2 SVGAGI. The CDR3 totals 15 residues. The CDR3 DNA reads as TGTGCCAGCAGTTACTCGATGCTAGGGCTAGGTGAGCAGTTCTTC. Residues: CASSYSMLGLGEQFF.

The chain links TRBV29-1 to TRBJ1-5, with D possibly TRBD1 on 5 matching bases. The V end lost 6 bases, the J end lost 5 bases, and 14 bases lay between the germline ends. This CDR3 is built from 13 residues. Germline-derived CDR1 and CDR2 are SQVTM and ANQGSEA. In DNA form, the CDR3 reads TGCAGCGTGAAAGCGGGGGGAGATCAGCCCCAGCATTTT. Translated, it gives CSVKAGGDQPQHF.

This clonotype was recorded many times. CDR3 in amino acids: CASSLVAGPEAFF. In nucleotides, the CDR3 is TGTGCCAGCAGCTTAGTAGCAGGCCCTGAAGCTTTCTTT. The V gene is TRBV7-2, the J gene TRBJ1-1, with D uncertain. Germline V gene data show CDR1 as SGHTA and CDR2 as FQGNSA. V gave up 1 base and J gave up 6 bases, with 9 bases separating them. CDR3 length: 13 residues. Variable domain in full (rest from reference TRBV7-2 and TRBJ1-1): GAGVSQSPSNKVTEKGKDVELRCDPISGHTALYWYRQSLGQGLEFLIYFQGNSAPDKSGLPSDRFSAERTGGSVSTLTIQRTQQEDSAVYLCASSLVAGPEAFFGQGTRLTVV.

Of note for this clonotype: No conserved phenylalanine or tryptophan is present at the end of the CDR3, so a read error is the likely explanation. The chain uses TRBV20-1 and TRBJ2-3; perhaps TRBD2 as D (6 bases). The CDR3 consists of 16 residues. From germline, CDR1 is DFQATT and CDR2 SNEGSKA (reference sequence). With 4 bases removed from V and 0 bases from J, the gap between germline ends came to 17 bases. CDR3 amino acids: CSATWLHGSSTDTQYV. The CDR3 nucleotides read TGCAGTGCTACTTGGCTCCACGGGAGTAGCACAGATACGCAGTATGTT.

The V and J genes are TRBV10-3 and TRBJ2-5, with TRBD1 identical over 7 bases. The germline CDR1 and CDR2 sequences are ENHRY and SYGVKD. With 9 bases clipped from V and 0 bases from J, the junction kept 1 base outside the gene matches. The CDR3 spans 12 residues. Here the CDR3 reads CAIRGHQETQYF. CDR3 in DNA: TGTGCCATAAGGGGGCACCAAGAGACCCAGTACTTC.

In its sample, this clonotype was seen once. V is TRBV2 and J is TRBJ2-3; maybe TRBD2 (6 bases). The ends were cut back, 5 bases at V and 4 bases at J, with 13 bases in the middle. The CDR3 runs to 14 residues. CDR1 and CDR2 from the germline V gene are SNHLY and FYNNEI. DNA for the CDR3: TGTGCCAGCAGTTTCTCAGCGGGCGCAGATACGCAGTATTTT. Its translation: CASSFSAGADTQYF.

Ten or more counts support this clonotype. CDR3 protein: CASKEGGSNQPQHF. Here the CDR3 DNA reads TGTGCCAGTAAGGAGGGGGGAAGCAATCAGCCCCAGCATTTT. The chain links TRBV19 to TRBJ1-5; possibly TRBD1 for D (6 bases). V was clipped by 7 bases and J by 1 base, with 11 bases between them. CDR3 size: 14 residues. Germline assignment: CDR1 LNHDA and CDR2 SQIVND (reference sequence).

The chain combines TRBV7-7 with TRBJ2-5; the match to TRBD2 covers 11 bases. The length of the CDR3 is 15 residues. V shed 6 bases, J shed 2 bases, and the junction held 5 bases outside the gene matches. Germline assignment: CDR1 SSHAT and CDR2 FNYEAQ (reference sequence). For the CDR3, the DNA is TGTGCCAGCAGGGTAGGGACTAGCGGACAAGAGACCCAGTACTTC. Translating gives CASRVGTSGQETQYF.

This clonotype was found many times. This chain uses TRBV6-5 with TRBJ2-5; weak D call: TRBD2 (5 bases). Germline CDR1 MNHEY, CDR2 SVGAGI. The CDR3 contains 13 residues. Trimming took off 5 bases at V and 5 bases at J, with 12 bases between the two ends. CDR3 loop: CASSQGSPETQYF. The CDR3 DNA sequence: TGTGCCAGCAGTCAAGGGAGTCCTGAGACCCAGTACTTC.

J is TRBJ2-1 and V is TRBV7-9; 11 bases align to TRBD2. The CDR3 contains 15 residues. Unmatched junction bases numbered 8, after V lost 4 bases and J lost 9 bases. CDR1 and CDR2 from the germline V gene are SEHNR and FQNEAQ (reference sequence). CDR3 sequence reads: CASSSTSGVSGEQFF. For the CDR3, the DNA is TGTGCCAGCAGCTCGACTAGCGGGGTCTCGGGTGAGCAGTTCTTC.

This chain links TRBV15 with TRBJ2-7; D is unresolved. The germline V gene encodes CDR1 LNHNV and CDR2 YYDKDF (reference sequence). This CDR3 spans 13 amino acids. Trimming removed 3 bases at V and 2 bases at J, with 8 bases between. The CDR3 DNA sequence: TGTGCCACCAGCAGGGATCTCGCCTACGAGCAGTACTTC. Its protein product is CATSRDLAYEQYF.

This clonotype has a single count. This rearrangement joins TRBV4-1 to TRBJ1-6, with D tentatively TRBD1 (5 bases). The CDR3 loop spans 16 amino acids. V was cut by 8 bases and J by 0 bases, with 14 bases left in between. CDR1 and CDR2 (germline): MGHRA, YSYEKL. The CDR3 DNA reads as TGCGCCAGCGGGACGGCGGGGGGCTCCTATAATTCACCCCTCCACTTT. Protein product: CASGTAGGSYNSPLHF.